The next 17 T cell receptor beta chains were all read from a single sample in a study of CD8 T cells in ankylosing spondylitis. TCRdb fed the 5' RACE reads into MiXCR, producing one record per CDR3 protein. This table has about 540,000 distinct CDR3 sequences, 9.5% to 15% appearing once. Study-wide results and caveats: Seemingly distinctive of ankylosing spondylitis blood was a TCR beta motif formed by eight highly homologous variants.

Antigens for these TCRs are unknown. The sequencing sample was made of blood, either unsorted or a sorted T cell fraction (not recorded which). These receptors all stem from a male donor with ankylosing spondylitis.

This clonotype occurred a few times. V gene TRBV5-1 combines with J gene TRBJ1-4, with D unclear. There are 16 residues in the CDR3. Germline V CDR1 and CDR2: SGHRS, YFSETQ. V was shortened by 4 bases and J by 0 bases, with 13 bases between the two germline ends. The DNA for the CDR3 is TGCGCCAGCAGCCCCGAACTTAGTGCAACTAATGAAAAACTGTTTTTT. Amino acids: CASSPELSATNEKLFF.

The CDR3 bases are TGTGCCAGCAGCCAACCGGGACTAGCGGGACAAGGCGGGGAGCTGTTTTTT. Protein: CASSQPGLAGQGGELFF. The chain recombines TRBV4-2 with TRBJ2-2, with 13 bases matching TRBD2. Trimming at V came to 2 bases and at J to 7 bases, leaving 7 bases not matched to a gene. The CDR3 loop spans 17 amino acids. Germline CDR1 is LGHNA and CDR2 is YNFKEQ.

This clonotype showed up just a few times. This chain links TRBV7-2 with TRBJ2-2, with 7 bases identical to TRBD1. V shed 4 bases, J shed 6 bases, and the junction held 2 bases outside the gene matches. This CDR3 region has 13 residues. In germline, CDR1 is SGHTA, CDR2 FQGNSA. CDR3 DNA: TGTGCCAGCAGCTCGGACAGGTCCGGGGAGCTGTTTTTT. Protein sequence: CASSSDRSGELFF.

The chain is built from TRBV11-2 and TRBJ2-7; 7 nucleotides match TRBD1. The germline V gene has CDR1 SGHAT and CDR2 FQNNGV. The V and J ends lost 0 bases and 3 bases, in that order; junction bases with no gene match: 5. There are 15 residues in the CDR3. In nucleotides, the CDR3 is TGTGCCAGCAGCTTAGATGGGACAGACATCTACGAGCAGTACTTC. It specifies CASSLDGTDIYEQYF.

This clonotype occurred a few times. The chain carries TRBV2 and TRBJ1-2; D is undetermined. Germline assignment: CDR1 SNHLY and CDR2 FYNNEI. V was trimmed by 4 bases and J by 8 bases, leaving 11 bases between them. This CDR3 has 12 residues. CDR3 region: CASSGNKEGYTF. In DNA, the CDR3 is TGTGCCAGCAGTGGGAATAAGGAGGGCTACACCTTC.

This clonotype was observed a handful of times. J is TRBJ1-2 and V is TRBV12-3 or TRBV12-4, with 7 bases that match TRBD1. This CDR3 is 14 amino acids long. The J segment lost 2 bases and the V segment lost 6 bases, leaving 6 bases of the junction unmatched. This chain's CDR3 is CASRLTGYNYGYTF. In nucleotides, the CDR3 is TGTGCCAGCAGGTTGACAGGGTACAACTATGGCTACACCTTC.

The gene calls are TRBV7-2 and TRBJ1-2; 7 bases map to TRBD1. The CDR3 extends over 13 amino acids. The junction had 10 bases not matched to a gene; V was cut back by 5 bases and J by 10 bases. Germline V lookup: CDR1 SGHTA, CDR2 FQGNSA. CDR3 DNA sequence: TGTGCCAGCAGCCCGGGGACAGTCCGAGACTACACCTTC. Translating gives CASSPGTVRDYTF.

This clonotype has at least ten counts. The chain couples TRBV12-3 or TRBV12-4 to TRBJ1-1; D may be TRBD1 (6 bases). The CDR3 runs 15 residues. V lost 5 bases, J lost 1 base, and 14 bases lay in between. CDR3 nucleotide sequence: TGTGCCAGCAGTGAACCACAGGGATGGAACACTGAAGCTTTCTTT. Its protein is CASSEPQGWNTEAFF.

This clonotype was picked up a small number of times. This chain links TRBV24-1 with TRBJ2-2, with D possibly being TRBD2 (5 bases). The CDR3 spans 16 residues. V gave up 1 base and J gave up 4 bases, with 12 bases separating them. The germline CDR1 and CDR2 sequences are KGHDR and SFDVKD. In DNA, the CDR3 is TGTGCCACCAGTGATTTACCGACCGAGGGCACCGGGGAGCTGTTTTTT. This encodes CATSDLPTEGTGELFF.

The chain has TRBV6-4 and TRBJ2-3; D uncertain. CDR1 is MRHNA and CDR2 is SNTAGT in the germline V gene. The V end lost 4 bases, the J end lost 1 base, and 9 bases lay between the germline ends. The CDR3 extends over 14 amino acids. The chain's CDR3 is CASSGNGGTDTQYF. In nucleotides, the CDR3 is TGTGCCAGCAGTGGGAACGGCGGCACAGATACGCAGTATTTT.

The chain uses TRBV24-1 and TRBJ2-1, with 8 positions matching TRBD2. The CDR3 extends over 13 amino acids. The J segment lost 6 bases and the V segment lost 5 bases, leaving 2 bases of the junction unmatched. The germline V gene encodes CDR1 KGHDR and CDR2 SFDVKD. CDR3 sequence reads: CATSAGGVNEQFF. Here the CDR3 DNA reads TGTGCCACCAGTGCGGGGGGGGTCAATGAGCAGTTCTTC.

The chain has TRBV7-6 and TRBJ2-2; 8 nucleotides match TRBD2. Germline values: CDR1 SGHVS, CDR2 FNYEAQ. The CDR3 is 18 amino acids. V was clipped by 1 base and J by 5 bases; unmatched bases: 12. The CDR3 region is CASSLVASGSAKTGELFF. For the CDR3, the DNA is TGTGCCAGCAGCTTAGTAGCCAGCGGGAGCGCAAAAACCGGGGAGCTGTTTTTT.

As regards this clonotype: A much larger clone sits a single nucleotide away, making a read error possible. This sequence joins TRBV12-3 or TRBV12-4 and TRBJ1-2; 7 bases are a match to TRBD1. The CDR3 contains 18 residues. Written as DNA, the CDR3 is TGTGCCAGCTGTTTCCCCCCCATGCAGGGGGGCGCCCTTTATGGCTACACCTTC. Its translation: CASCFPPMQGGALYGYTF.

This clonotype has just a few counts. The chain combines TRBV3-1 with TRBJ2-1, with D possibly matching TRBD1 (6 bases). This CDR3 comprises 13 residues. CDR1 LGHDT and CDR2 YNNKEL come from the germline V gene (reference sequence). V lost 3 bases and J 5 bases, leaving 8 bases between the germline ends. CDR3 sequence reads: CASSQGANNEQFF. The CDR3 region has the DNA TGTGCCAGCAGCCAGGGGGCGAACAATGAGCAGTTCTTC.

J is TRBJ1-5 and V is TRBV7-8; 7 nucleotides match TRBD1. Germline V gives CDR1 SGHVS, CDR2 FQNEAQ. V gave up 1 base and J gave up 0 bases; unmatched junction bases: 6. The CDR3 consists of 17 residues. CDR3 protein: CASSLVTGRDSNQPQHF. DNA for the CDR3: TGTGCCAGCAGCTTAGTGACAGGGAGGGATAGCAATCAGCCCCAGCATTTT. The entire variable domain, with the rest obtained from reference TRBV7-8 and TRBJ1-5, is as follows: GAGVSQSPRYKVAKRGQDVALRCDPISGHVSLFWYQQALGQGPEFLTYFQNEAQLDKSGLPSDRFFAERPEGSVSTLKIQRTQQEDSAVYLCASSLVTGRDSNQPQHFGDGTRLSIL.

This chain links TRBV20-1 with TRBJ1-1, with TRBD1 as a possible D gene (5 bases). The V end was cut by 6 bases, the J end by 3 bases, with 17 bases between. This CDR3 has 14 residues. From germline, CDR1 is DFQATT and CDR2 SNEGSKA (reference sequence). The CDR3 protein is CSATLGGVDTEAFF. The CDR3 region has the DNA TGCAGTGCGACCCTAGGAGGGGTCGACACTGAAGCTTTCTTT.

This chain joins TRBV20-1 and TRBJ1-1; perhaps TRBD1 as D (5 bases). Between the trimmed V and J ends, which lost 6 bases and 4 bases, there was a span of 18 bases. The CDR3 spans 14 residues. Looked up from germline, CDR1 is DFQATT and CDR2 is SNEGSKA (reference sequence). Here the CDR3 reads CSALDPRAGTEAFF. As DNA, the CDR3 is TGCAGTGCCCTCGACCCCAGGGCGGGCACTGAAGCTTTCTTT.